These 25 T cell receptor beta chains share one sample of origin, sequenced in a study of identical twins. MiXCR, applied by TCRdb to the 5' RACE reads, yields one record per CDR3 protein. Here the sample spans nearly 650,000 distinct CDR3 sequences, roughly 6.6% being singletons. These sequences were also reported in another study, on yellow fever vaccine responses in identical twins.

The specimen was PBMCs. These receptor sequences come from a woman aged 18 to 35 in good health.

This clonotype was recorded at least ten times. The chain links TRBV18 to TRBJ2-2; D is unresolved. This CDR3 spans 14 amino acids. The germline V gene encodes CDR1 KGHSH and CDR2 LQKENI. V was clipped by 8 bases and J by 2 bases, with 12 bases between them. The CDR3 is CASSPTDNTGELFF. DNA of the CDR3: TGTGCCAGCAGCCCCACGGATAACACCGGGGAGCTGTTTTTT.

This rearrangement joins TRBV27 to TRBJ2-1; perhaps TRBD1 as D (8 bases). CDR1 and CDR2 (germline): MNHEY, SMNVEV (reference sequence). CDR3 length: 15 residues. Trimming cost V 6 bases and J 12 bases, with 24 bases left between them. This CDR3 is CASSTQGGSPKGQFF. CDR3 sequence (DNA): TGTGCCAGCAGCACACAGGGGGGGTCTCCCAAGGGGCAGTTCTTC.

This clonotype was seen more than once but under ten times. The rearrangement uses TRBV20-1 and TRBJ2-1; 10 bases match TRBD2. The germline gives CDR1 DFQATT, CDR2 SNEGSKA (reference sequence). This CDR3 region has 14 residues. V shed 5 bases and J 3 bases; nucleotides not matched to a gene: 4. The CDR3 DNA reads TGCAGTGCTCCCCTAGCGGGGGACTACAATGAGCAGTTCTTC. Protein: CSAPLAGDYNEQFF.

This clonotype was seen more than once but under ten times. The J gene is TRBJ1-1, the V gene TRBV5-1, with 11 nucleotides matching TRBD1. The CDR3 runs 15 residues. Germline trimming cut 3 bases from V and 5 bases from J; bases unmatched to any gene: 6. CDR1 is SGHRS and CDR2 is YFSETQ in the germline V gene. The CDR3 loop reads CASSSGQGDRTEAFF. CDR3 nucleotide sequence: TGCGCCAGCAGCTCGGGACAGGGGGATCGAACTGAAGCTTTCTTT.

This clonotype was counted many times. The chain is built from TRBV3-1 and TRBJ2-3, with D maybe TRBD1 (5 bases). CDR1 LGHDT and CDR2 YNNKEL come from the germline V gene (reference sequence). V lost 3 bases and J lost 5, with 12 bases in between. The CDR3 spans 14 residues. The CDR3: CASSHAGWRDTQYF. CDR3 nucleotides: TGTGCCAGCAGCCATGCAGGGTGGAGAGATACGCAGTATTTT.

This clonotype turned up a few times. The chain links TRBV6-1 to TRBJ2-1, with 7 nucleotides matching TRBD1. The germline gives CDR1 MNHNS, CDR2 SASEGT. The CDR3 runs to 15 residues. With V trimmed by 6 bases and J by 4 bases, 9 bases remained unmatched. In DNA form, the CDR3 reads TGTGCCAGCAGATCACAGGGGAAGGGGTACAATGAGCAGTTCTTC. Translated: CASRSQGKGYNEQFF.

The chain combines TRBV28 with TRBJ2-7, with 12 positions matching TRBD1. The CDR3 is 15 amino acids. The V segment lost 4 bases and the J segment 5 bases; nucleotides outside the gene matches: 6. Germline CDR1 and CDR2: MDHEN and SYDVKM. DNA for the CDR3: TGTGCCAGCAGTTCGGCCGGGACAGGGGGCGACGAGCAGTACGTC. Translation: CASSSAGTGGDEQYV.

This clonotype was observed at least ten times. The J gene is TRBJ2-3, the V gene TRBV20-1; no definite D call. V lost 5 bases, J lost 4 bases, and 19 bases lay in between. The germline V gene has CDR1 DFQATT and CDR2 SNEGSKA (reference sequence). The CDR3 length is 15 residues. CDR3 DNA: TGCAGTGCTGACACGAGCCGGAGTTATGCAGATACGCAGTATTTT. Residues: CSADTSRSYADTQYF.

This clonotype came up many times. In nucleotides, the CDR3 is TGCAGTGCTAGACCCCTTGGCGGGAGTACCTACGAGCAGTACTTC. It yields the protein CSARPLGGSTYEQYF. The chain employs TRBV20-1 and TRBJ2-7; 7 bases are a match to TRBD2. Germline V gene sequence: CDR1 DFQATT, CDR2 SNEGSKA (reference sequence). The length of the CDR3 is 15 residues. V dropped 2 bases and J dropped 2; count of bases not matched to a gene: 9.

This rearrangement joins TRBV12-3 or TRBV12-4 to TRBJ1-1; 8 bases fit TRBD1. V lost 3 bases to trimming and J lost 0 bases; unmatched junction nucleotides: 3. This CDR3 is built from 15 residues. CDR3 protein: CASSFQGAMNTEAFF. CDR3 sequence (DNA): TGTGCCAGCAGTTTCCAGGGGGCAATGAACACTGAAGCTTTCTTT.

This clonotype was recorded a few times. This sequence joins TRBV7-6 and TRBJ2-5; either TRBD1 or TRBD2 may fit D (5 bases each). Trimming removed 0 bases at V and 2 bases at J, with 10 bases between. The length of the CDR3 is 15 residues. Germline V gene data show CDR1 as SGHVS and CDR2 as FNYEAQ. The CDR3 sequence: CASSLALGEQETQYF. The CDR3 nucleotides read TGTGCCAGCAGCTTAGCTTTAGGGGAGCAAGAGACCCAGTACTTC.

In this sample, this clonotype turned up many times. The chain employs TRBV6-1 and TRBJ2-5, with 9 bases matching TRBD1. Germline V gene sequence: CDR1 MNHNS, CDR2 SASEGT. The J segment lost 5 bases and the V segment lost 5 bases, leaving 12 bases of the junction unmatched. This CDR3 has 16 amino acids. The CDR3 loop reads CASSPQGAVLGETQYF. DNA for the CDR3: TGTGCCAGCAGTCCACAGGGGGCGGTCCTCGGCGAGACCCAGTACTTC.

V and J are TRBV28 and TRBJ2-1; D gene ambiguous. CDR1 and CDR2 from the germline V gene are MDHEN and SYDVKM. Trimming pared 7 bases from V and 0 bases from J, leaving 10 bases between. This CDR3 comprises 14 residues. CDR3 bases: TGTGCCAGCACGTTAGTGAGCTCCTACAATGAGCAGTTCTTC. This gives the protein CASTLVSSYNEQFF.

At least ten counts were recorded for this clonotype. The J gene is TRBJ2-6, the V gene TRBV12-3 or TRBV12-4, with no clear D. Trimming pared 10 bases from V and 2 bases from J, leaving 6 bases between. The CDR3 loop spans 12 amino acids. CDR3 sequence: CATQAGANVLTF. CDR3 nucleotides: TGTGCCACCCAGGCTGGGGCCAACGTCCTGACTTTC.

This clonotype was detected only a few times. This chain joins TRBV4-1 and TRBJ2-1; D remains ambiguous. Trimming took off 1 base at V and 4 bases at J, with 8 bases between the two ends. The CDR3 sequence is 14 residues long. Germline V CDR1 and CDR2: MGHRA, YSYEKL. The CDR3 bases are TGCGCCAGCAGCCAAGCGGCCGAATACAATGAGCAGTTCTTC. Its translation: CASSQAAEYNEQFF.

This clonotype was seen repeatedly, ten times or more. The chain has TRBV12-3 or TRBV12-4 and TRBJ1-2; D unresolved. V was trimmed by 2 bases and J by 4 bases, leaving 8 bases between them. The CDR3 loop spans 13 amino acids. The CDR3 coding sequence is TGTGCCAGCAGTTTACAGGAAGCCTATGGCTACACCTTC. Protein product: CASSLQEAYGYTF.

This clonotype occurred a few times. The CDR3 DNA reads as TGTGCCAGCAGCTTACAAGGGGGTGCGAACACTGAAGCTTTCTTT. As protein: CASSLQGGANTEAFF. J is TRBJ1-1 and V is TRBV7-9; D may be TRBD1 (6 bases). Germline V gene lookup returns CDR1 SEHNR and CDR2 FQNEAQ (reference sequence). Trimming left V 2 bases short and J 1 base short, with 11 bases between. The CDR3 is 15 residues long.

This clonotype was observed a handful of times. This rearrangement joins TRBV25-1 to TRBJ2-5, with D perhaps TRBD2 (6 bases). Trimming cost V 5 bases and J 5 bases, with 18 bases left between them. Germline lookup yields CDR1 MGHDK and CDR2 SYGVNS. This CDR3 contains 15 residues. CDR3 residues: CASSPLGRGTETQYF. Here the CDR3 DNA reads TGTGCCAGCAGTCCATTGGGGCGGGGCACGGAGACCCAGTACTTC.

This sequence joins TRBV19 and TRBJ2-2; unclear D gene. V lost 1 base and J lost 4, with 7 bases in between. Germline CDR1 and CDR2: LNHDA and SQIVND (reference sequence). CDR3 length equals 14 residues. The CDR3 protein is CASSIGVGTGELFF. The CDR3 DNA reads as TGTGCCAGTAGTATAGGGGTCGGCACCGGGGAGCTGTTTTTT.

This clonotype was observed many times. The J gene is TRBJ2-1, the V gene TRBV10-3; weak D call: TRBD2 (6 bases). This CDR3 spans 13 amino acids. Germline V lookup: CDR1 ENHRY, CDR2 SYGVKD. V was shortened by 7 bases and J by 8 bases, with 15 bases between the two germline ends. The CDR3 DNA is TGTGCCATCACCTCGGGACTCGTCCATGAGCAGTTCTTC. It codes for CAITSGLVHEQFF.

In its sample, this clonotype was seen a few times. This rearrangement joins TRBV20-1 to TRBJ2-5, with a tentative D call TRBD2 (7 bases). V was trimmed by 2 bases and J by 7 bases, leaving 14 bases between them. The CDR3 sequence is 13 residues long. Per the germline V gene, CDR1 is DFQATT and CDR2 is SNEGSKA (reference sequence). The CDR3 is CSARIGGQATQYF. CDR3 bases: TGCAGTGCTAGAATCGGGGGGCAGGCGACCCAGTACTTC.

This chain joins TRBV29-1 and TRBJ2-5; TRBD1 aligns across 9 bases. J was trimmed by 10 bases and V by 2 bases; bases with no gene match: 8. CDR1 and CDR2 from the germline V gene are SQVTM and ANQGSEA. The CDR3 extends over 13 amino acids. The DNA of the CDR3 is TGCAGCGTTGAAAACAGGGGGCAACGTGACCAGTACTTC. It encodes CSVENRGQRDQYF.

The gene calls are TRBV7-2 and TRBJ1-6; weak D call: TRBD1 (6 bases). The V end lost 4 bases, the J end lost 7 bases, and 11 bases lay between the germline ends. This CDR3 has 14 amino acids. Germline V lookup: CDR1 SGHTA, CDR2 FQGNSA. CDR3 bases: TGTGCCAGCAGCTGGACAGTGTCGAATTCACCCCTCCACTTT. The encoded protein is CASSWTVSNSPLHF.

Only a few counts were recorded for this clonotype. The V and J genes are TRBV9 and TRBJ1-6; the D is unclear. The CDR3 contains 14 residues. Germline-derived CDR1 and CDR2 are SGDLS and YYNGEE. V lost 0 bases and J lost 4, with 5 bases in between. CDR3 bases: TGTGCCAGCAGCGTAGAAGGGTATAATTCACCCCTCCACTTT. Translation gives CASSVEGYNSPLHF.

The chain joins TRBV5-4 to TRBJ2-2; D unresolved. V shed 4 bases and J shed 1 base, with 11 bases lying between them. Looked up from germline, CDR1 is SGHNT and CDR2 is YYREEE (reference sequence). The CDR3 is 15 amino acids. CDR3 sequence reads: CASSVDGLNTGELFF. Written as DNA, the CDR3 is TGTGCCAGCAGCGTCGATGGCCTGAACACCGGGGAGCTGTTTTTT. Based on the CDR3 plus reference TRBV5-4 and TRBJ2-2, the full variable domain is ETGVTQSPTHLIKTRGQQVTLRCSSQSGHNTVSWYQQALGQGPQFIFQYYREEENGRGNFPPRFSGLQFPNYSSELNVNALELDDSALYLCASSVDGLNTGELFFGEGSRLTVL.